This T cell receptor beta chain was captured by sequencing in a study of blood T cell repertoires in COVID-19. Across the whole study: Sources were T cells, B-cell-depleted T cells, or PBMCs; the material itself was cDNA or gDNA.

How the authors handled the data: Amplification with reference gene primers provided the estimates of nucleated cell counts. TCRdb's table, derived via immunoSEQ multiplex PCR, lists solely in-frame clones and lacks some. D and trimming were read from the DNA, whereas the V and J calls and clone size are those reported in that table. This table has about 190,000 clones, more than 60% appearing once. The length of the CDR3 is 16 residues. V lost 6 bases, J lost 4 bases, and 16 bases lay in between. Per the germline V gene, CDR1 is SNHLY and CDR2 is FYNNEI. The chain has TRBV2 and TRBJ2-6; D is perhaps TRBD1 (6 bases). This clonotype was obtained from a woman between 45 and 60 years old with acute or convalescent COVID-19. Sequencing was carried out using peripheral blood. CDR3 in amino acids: CASRSGQGTGANVLTF. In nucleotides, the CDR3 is TGTGCCAGCAGATCAGGGCAGGGGACCGGGGCCAACGTCCTGACTTTC.